The rows below give T cell receptor beta chains drawn from one sample of a study of identical twins. TCRdb processed the 5' RACE reads anew with MiXCR; each CDR3 protein has one entry. This sample carries about 700,000 distinct CDR3 sequences, 8.5% to 9% of them seen once, and the ten largest clones take roughly 0.97%. These data are also associated with another study on yellow fever vaccine responses in identical twins.

The specimen sequenced was PBMCs. The receptors stem from a woman between 18 and 30 years old in good health. CDR3s include the opening cysteine and the closing phenylalanine or tryptophan. The order of the fields is J gene, D gene, clone size, V gene, CDR3 protein, CDR3 DNA. D genes are given only for firm matches. Size tells how often a clone was seen (once, few, many) or the class of an expanded clone, and some rows leave it out.

>TRBJ2-1|NA|NA|TRBV6-1
CASSVGGEANEQFF
TGTGCCAGCAGTGTAGGAGGGGAGGCGAATGAGCAGTTCTTC
>TRBJ1-2|NA|many|TRBV5-1
CASSSGEAGYGYTF
TGCGCCAGCAGCTCTGGGGAAGCTGGCTATGGCTACACCTTC
>TRBJ1-6|NA|few|TRBV7-9
CASSPLQGNSPLHF
TGTGCCAGCAGCCCTCTCCAGGGAAATTCACCCCTCCACTTT
>TRBJ2-1|NA|few|TRBV11-1
CASSLAPLSFHEQFF
TGTGCCAGCAGCTTAGCGCCTCTAAGTTTCCATGAGCAGTTCTTC
>TRBJ2-1|NA|few|TRBV29-1
CSVDGTGHSSYNEQFF
TGCAGCGTTGACGGGACGGGACATAGCTCCTACAATGAGCAGTTCTTC
>TRBJ1-5|NA|NA|TRBV7-2
CASSFRGGGDQPQHF
TGTGCCAGCAGCTTCCGGGGAGGAGGGGATCAGCCCCAGCATTTT
>TRBJ1-4|NA|NA|TRBV12-3/TRBV12-4
CTISFVGGEGWGYEKLFF
TGTACCATCAGTTTTGTGGGGGGTGAAGGCTGGGGTTATGAAAAACTGTTTTTT
>TRBJ2-7|NA|few|TRBV7-9
CASSLFLRSSYEQYF
TGTGCCAGCAGCTTATTTCTGCGGAGCTCCTACGAGCAGTACTTC
>TRBJ2-5|TRBD2|NA|TRBV6-1
CASNWYSGDQETQYF
TGTGCCAGCAACTGGTATAGCGGGGACCAAGAGACCCAGTACTTC
>TRBJ2-2|NA|NA|TRBV20-1
CSAVVANTGELFF
TGCAGTGCTGTTGTCGCGAACACCGGGGAGCTGTTTTTT
>TRBJ2-2|TRBD2|many|TRBV6-2/TRBV6-3
CASRRGTSANTGELFF
TGTGCCAGCAGGAGGGGGACTAGCGCCAACACCGGGGAGCTGTTTTTT
>TRBJ2-1|TRBD2|many|TRBV6-2/TRBV6-3
CASSSGNRDEQFF
TGTGCCAGCAGTAGCGGGAATCGAGATGAGCAGTTCTTC
>TRBJ2-1|NA|NA|TRBV20-1
CSARDGRTDPRRNEQFF
TGCAGTGCTAGAGATGGGAGGACAGACCCTCGGCGCAATGAGCAGTTCTTC
>TRBJ2-1|NA|NA|TRBV19
CASSLFGGASNAGVGQFF
TGTGCCAGTAGTCTGTTCGGGGGCGCGTCTAACGCGGGAGTAGGTCAGTTCTTC
>TRBJ2-2|TRBD1|NA|TRBV20-1
CSARPPGQGNTGELFF
TGCAGTGCTAGACCTCCGGGACAGGGGAACACCGGGGAGCTGTTTTTT
>TRBJ2-5|NA|NA|TRBV15
CATSRDLPRGSETQYF
TGTGCCACCAGCAGAGATCTTCCCCGCGGATCGGAGACCCAGTACTTC
>TRBJ2-3|TRBD2|few|TRBV4-3
CASSQVLAADTQYF
TGCGCCAGCAGCCAAGTGCTAGCGGCAGATACGCAGTATTTT
>TRBJ2-5|TRBD2|NA|TRBV6-2/TRBV6-3
CASSSQGLAGRETQYF
TGTGCCAGCAGTTCCCAAGGACTAGCGGGAAGAGAGACCCAGTACTTC
>TRBJ2-3|TRBD2|many|TRBV5-1
CASRGVGTDTQYF
TGCGCCAGTCGGGGGGTTGGCACAGATACGCAGTATTTT
>TRBJ1-5|NA|NA|TRBV23-1
CASSQCGRVRQPQHF
TGCGCCAGCAGTCAATGCGGAAGGGTTCGTCAGCCCCAGCATTTT
>TRBJ2-5|TRBD2|NA|TRBV9
CASSVSPSGGQETQYF
TGTGCCAGCAGCGTAAGTCCCAGCGGGGGACAAGAGACCCAGTACTTC
>TRBJ1-4|NA|NA|TRBV2
CASRETRGPNEKLFF
TGTGCCAGCAGAGAAACTAGGGGACCTAATGAAAAACTGTTTTTT
>TRBJ2-5|TRBD1|NA|TRBV4-2
CASSQSGTGEETQYF
TGTGCCAGCAGCCAATCCGGGACAGGGGAAGAGACCCAGTACTTC
>TRBJ1-5|NA|few|TRBV19
CASSKGQRSNQPQHF
TGTGCCAGTAGTAAAGGACAGAGAAGCAATCAGCCCCAGCATTTT
>TRBJ2-5|NA|NA|TRBV11-2
CASSLNRDGSWETQYF
TGTGCCAGCAGCTTAAACCGGGACGGGTCGTGGGAGACCCAGTACTTC
>TRBJ2-3|TRBD2|NA|TRBV7-9
CASSPRGGLAGADTQYF
TGTGCCAGCAGCCCTAGGGGAGGACTAGCGGGAGCAGATACGCAGTATTTT
>TRBJ1-1|NA|few|TRBV5-1
CASSPTPGLNTEAFF
TGCGCCAGCAGCCCCACCCCAGGGTTGAACACTGAAGCTTTCTTT
>TRBJ2-7|TRBD2|NA|TRBV11-2
CASSLVGSGHPYEQYF
TGTGCCAGCAGCTTAGTAGGTAGCGGGCATCCCTACGAGCAGTACTTC
>TRBJ2-3|NA|few|TRBV12-3/TRBV12-4
CASSRSADTQYF
TGTGCCAGCAGTCGTAGCGCAGATACGCAGTATTTT